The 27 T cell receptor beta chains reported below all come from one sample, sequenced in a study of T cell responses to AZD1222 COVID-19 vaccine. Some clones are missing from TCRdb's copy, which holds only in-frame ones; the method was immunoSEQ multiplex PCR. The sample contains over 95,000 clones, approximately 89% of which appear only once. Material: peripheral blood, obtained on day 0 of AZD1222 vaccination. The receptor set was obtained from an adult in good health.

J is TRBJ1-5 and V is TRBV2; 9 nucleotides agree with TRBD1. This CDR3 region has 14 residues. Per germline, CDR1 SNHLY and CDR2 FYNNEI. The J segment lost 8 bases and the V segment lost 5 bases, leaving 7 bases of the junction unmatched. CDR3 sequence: CASSLTGGFEPQHF. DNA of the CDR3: TGTGCCAGCAGTCTTACAGGGGGCTTTGAGCCCCAGCATTTT.

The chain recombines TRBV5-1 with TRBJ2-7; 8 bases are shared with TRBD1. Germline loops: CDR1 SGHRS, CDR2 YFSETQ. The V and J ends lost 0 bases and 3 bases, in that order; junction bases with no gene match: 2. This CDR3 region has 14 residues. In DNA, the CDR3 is TGCGCCAGCAGCTTGGCCGGACAGGGCTACGAGCAGTACTTC. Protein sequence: CASSLAGQGYEQYF.

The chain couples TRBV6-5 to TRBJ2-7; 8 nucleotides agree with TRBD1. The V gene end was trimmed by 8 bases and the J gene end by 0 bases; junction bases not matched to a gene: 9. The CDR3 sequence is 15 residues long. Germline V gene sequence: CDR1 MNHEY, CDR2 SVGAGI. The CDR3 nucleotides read TGTGCCAGCCGGAGGACGACAGGGGACTCCTACGAGCAGTACTTC. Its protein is CASRRTTGDSYEQYF.

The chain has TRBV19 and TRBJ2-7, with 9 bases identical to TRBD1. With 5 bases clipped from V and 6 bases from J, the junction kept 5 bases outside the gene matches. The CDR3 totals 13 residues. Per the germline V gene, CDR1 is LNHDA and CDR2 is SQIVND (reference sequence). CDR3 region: CASSRDRAGEQYF. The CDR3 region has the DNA TGTGCCAGTAGTCGGGACAGGGCAGGCGAGCAGTACTTC.

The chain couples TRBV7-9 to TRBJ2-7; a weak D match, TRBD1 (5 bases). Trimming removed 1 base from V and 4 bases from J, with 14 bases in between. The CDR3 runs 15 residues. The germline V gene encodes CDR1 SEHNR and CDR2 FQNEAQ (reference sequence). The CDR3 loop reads CASSLESRAGYEQYF. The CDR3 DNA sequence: TGTGCCAGCAGCTTAGAGAGCAGGGCCGGGTACGAGCAGTACTTC. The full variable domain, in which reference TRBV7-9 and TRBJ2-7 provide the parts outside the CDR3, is DTGVSQNPRHKITKRGQNVTFRCDPISEHNRLYWYRQTLGQGPEFLTYFQNEAQLEKSRLLSDRFSAERPKGSFSTLEIQRTEQGDSAMYLCASSLESRAGYEQYFGPGTRLTVT.

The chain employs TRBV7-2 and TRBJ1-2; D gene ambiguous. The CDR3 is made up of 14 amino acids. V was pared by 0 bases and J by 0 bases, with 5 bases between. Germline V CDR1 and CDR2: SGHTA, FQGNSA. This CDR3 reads CASSLAGTNYGYTF. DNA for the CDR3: TGTGCCAGCAGCTTAGCAGGGACTAACTATGGCTACACCTTC.

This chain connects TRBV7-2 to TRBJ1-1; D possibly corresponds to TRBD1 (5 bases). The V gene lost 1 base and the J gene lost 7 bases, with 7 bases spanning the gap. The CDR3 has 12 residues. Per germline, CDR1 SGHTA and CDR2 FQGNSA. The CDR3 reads CASSLGTIEAFF. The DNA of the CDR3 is TGTGCCAGCAGCTTAGGGACAATTGAAGCTTTCTTT.

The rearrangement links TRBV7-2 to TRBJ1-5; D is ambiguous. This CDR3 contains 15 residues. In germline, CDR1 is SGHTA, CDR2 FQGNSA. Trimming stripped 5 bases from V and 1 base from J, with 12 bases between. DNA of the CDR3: TGTGCCAGCAGCACGGACCTCCTCAGCAATCAGCCCCAGCATTTT. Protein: CASSTDLLSNQPQHF. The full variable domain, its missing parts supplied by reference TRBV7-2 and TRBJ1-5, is GAGVSQSPSNKVTEKGKDVELRCDPISGHTALYWYRQSLGQGLEFLIYFQGNSAPDKSGLPSDRFSAERTGGSVSTLTIQRTQQEDSAVYLCASSTDLLSNQPQHFGDGTRLSIL.

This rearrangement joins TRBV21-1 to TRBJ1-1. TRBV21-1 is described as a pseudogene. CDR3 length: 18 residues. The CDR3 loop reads CASSKVTRGGCMNTEAFF. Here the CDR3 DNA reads TGTGCCAGCAGCAAAGTAACCCGAGGAGGGTGCATGAACACTGAAGCTTTCTTT.

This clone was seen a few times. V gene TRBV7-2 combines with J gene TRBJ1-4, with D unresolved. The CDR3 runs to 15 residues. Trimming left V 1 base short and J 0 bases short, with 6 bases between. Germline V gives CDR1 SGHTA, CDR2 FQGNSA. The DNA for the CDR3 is TGTGCCAGCAGCTTAGGGTCCACAACTAATGAAAAACTGTTTTTT. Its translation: CASSLGSTTNEKLFF.

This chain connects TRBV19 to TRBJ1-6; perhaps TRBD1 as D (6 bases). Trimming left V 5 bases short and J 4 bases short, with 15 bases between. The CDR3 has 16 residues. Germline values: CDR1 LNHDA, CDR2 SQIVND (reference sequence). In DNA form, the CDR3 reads TGTGCCAGTAGTTTGAGCCAGGGGATATATAATTCACCCCTCCACTTT. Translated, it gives CASSLSQGIYNSPLHF.

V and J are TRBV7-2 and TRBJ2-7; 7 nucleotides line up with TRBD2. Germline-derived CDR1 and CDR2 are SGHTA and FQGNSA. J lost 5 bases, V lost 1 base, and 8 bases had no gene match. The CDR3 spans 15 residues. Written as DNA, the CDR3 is TGTGCCAGCAGCTTAGAAGCGCGGGGGAGGGACGAGCAGTACTTC. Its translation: CASSLEARGRDEQYF. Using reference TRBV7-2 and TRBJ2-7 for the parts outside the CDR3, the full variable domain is GAGVSQSPSNKVTEKGKDVELRCDPISGHTALYWYRQSLGQGLEFLIYFQGNSAPDKSGLPSDRFSAERTGGSVSTLTIQRTQQEDSAVYLCASSLEARGRDEQYFGPGTRLTVT.

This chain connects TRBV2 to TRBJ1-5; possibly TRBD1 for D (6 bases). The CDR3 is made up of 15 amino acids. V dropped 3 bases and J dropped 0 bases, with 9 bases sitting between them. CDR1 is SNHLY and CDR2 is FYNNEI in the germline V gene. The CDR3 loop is CASSEGATSNQPQHF. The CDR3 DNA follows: TGTGCCAGCAGTGAGGGGGCAACTAGCAATCAGCCCCAGCATTTT.

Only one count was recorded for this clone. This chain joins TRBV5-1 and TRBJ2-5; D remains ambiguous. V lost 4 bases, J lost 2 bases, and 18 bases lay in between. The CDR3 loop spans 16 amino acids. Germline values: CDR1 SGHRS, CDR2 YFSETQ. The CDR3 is CASSDLSSQWQETQYF. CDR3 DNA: TGCGCCAGCAGCGATCTTTCGTCCCAGTGGCAAGAGACCCAGTACTTC. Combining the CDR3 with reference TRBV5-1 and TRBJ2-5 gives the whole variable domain KAGVTQTPRYLIKTRGQQVTLSCSPISGHRSVSWYQQTPGQGLQFLFEYFSETQRNKGNFPGRFSGRQFSNSRSEMNVSTLELGDSALYLCASSDLSSQWQETQYFGPGTRLLVL.

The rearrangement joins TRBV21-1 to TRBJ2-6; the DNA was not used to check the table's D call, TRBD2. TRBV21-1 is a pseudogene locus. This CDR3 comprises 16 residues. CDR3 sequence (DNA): TGTGCCAGCAGCAAAGGGAGGTACTCTGGGGCCAACGTCCTGACTTTC. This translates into CASSKGRYSGANVLTF.

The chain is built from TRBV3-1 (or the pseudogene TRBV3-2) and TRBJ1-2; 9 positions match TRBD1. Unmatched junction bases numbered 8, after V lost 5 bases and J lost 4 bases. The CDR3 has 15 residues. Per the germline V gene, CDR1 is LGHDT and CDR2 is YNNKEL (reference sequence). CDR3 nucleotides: TGTGCCAGCAGCGATAACAGGGGGCCTAGCTATGGCTACACCTTC. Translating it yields CASSDNRGPSYGYTF.

DNA for the CDR3: TGCGCCAGCAGCTCTGGGACAGACCCCCGCAGGGAGTACTTC. It yields the protein CASSSGTDPRREYF. The genes are TRBV5-1 and TRBJ2-7; 7 nucleotides align to TRBD1. The CDR3 sequence is 14 residues long. Per germline, CDR1 SGHRS and CDR2 YFSETQ. The trim removed 3 bases at V and 11 bases at J, leaving 14 bases unmatched.

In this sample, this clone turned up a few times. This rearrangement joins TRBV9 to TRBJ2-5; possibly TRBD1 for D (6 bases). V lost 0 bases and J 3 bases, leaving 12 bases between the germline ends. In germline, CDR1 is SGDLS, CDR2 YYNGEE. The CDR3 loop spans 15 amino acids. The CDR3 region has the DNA TGTGCCAGCAGCGTAGGTCGAGGACAGAAAGAGACCCAGTACTTC. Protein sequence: CASSVGRGQKETQYF. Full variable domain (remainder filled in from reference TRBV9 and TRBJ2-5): DSGVTQTPKHLITATGQRVTLRCSPRSGDLSVYWYQQSLDQGLQFLIQYYNGEERAKGNILERFSAQQFPDLHSELNLSSLELGDSALYFCASSVGRGQKETQYFGPGTRLLVL.

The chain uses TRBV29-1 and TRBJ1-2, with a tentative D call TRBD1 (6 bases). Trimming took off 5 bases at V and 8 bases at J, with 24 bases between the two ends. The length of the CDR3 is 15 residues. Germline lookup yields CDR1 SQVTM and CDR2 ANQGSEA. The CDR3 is CSVRRSEGVGRGYTF. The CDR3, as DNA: TGCAGCGTTCGAAGATCGGAGGGGGTAGGACGGGGCTACACCTTC.

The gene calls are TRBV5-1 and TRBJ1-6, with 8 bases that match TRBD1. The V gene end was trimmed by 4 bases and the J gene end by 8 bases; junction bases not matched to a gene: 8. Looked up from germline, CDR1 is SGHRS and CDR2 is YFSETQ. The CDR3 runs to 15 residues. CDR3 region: CASSRRQGIDSPLHF. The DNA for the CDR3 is TGCGCCAGCAGCAGACGACAGGGGATTGATTCACCCCTCCACTTT.

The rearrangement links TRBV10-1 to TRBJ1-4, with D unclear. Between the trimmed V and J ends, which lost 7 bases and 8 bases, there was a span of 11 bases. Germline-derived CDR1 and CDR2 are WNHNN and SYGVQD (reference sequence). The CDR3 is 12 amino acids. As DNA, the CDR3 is TGCGCCAGCACCCTGTCCGGCGAAAAACTGTTTTTT. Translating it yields CASTLSGEKLFF.

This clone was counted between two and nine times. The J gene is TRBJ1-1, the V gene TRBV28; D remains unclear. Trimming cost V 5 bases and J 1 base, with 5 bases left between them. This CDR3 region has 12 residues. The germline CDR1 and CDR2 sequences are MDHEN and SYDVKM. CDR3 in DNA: TGTGCCAGCAGTAACGGGAACACTGAAGCTTTCTTT. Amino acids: CASSNGNTEAFF.

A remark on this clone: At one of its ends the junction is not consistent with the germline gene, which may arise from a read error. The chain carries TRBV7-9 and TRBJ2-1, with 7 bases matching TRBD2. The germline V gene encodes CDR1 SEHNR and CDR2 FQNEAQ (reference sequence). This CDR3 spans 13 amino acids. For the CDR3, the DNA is TGTGCCAGCAGATTAGGCGGGGGAAATGAGCAGTTCTTC. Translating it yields CASRLGGGNEQFF.

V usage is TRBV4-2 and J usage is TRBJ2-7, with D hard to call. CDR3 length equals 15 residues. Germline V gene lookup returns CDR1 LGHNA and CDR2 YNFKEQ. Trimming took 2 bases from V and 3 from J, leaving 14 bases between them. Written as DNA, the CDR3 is TGTGCCAGCAGCCAATCTAGGCAGGAAGTCTACGAGCAGTACTTC. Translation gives CASSQSRQEVYEQYF.

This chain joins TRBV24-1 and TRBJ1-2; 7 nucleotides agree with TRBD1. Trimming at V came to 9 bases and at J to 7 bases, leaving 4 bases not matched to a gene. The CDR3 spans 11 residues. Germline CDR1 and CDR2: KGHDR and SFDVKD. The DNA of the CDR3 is TGTGCCACCGGGACAGTCCTTGGCTACACCTTC. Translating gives CATGTVLGYTF.

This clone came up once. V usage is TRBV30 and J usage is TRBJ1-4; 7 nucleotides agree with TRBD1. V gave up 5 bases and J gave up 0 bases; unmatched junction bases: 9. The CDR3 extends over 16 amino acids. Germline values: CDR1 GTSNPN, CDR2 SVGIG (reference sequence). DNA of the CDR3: TGTGCCTGGGCAGGGGGGGTACGAACAACTAATGAAAAACTGTTTTTT. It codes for CAWAGGVRTTNEKLFF.

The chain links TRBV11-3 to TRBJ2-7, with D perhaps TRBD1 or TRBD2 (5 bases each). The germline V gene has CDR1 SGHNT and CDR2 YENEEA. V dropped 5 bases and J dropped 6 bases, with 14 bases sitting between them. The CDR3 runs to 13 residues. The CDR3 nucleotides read TGTGCCAGCAGCCGCTCCTTTGGGGGCGAGCAGTACTTC. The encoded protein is CASSRSFGGEQYF.